The 14 T cell receptor beta chains in this list originate from one sample, sequenced in a study of siplizumab effects on memory and regulatory T cells. Their antigen targets remain unknown. The repertoire was sequenced with immunoSEQ multiplex PCR; TCRdb's copy has only in-frame clones and lacks some. Here the sample spans about 10,000 clones, roughly 50% being singletons. A 37°C coculture lasting six to seven days was applied to the mixed lymphocyte reaction cells. Sequencing input: CFSE-low (dividing) CD4+ T cells sorted from an allogeneic mixed lymphocyte reaction. The source is a human donor in good health; the cells came from an allogeneic mixed lymphocyte reaction.

In this sample, this clone turned up a few times. J is TRBJ2-3 and V is TRBV28, with 9 bases aligning to TRBD1. CDR1 is MDHEN, CDR2 SYDVKM, per germline. The CDR3 has 15 residues. Trimming took 5 bases from V and 5 from J; bases not matched to a gene: 8. For the CDR3, the DNA is TGTGCCAGCAGTCGGAACAGGGGGCAGTTAGATACGCAGTATTTT. This encodes CASSRNRGQLDTQYF.

This clone was found a few times. The gene calls are TRBV28 and TRBJ2-1, with D unresolved. CDR3 length equals 12 residues. V was trimmed by 9 bases and J by 4 bases, leaving 10 bases between them. Germline assignment: CDR1 MDHEN and CDR2 SYDVKM. The chain's CDR3 is CASLNQYNEQFF. The DNA of the CDR3 is TGTGCCAGTCTCAACCAATACAATGAGCAGTTCTTC.

The J gene is TRBJ1-5, the V gene TRBV2, with a weak D call TRBD1 (6 bases). Between the trimmed V and J ends, which lost 3 bases and 6 bases, there was a span of 15 bases. This CDR3 has 15 amino acids. Germline-derived CDR1 and CDR2 are SNHLY and FYNNEI. The CDR3 DNA follows: TGTGCCAGCAGTGACAGGGGTGCGAGGTCTCAGCCCCAGCATTTT. It specifies CASSDRGARSQPQHF.

The V gene is TRBV4-2, the J gene TRBJ1-1, with 7 bases fitting TRBD1. The CDR3 loop spans 14 amino acids. Trimming removed 6 bases from V and 2 bases from J; junction bases left unmatched: 6. Germline CDR1 reads LGHNA; CDR2 reads YNFKEQ. CDR3 in amino acids: CASRPGTANTEAFF. Here the CDR3 DNA reads TGTGCCAGCAGACCCGGGACAGCTAACACTGAAGCTTTCTTT.

This clone has a handful of counts. This sequence joins TRBV5-6 and TRBJ2-3; TRBD2 matches 12 bases. Germline V gene sequence: CDR1 SGHDT, CDR2 YYEEEE. This CDR3 is 16 amino acids long. The ends lost 4 bases at V and 1 base at J; junction bases unmatched: 4. This CDR3 is CASSPRLAGGTDTQYF. In nucleotides, the CDR3 is TGTGCCAGCAGCCCCCGACTAGCGGGGGGCACAGATACGCAGTATTTT.

The genes are TRBV11-2 and TRBJ1-4; TRBD1 agrees at 7 bases. V lost 4 bases and J lost 8; bases outside the gene matches: 1. From germline, CDR1 is SGHAT and CDR2 FQNNGV. The CDR3 runs 12 residues. The CDR3 DNA reads TGTGCCAGCAGCTGGGACAGAGAAAAACTGTTTTTT. Amino acid sequence: CASSWDREKLFF.

V is TRBV6-5 and J is TRBJ1-5; D call uncertain. The CDR3 covers 10 residues. Trimming removed 5 bases at V and 12 bases at J, with 8 bases between. Germline CDR1 MNHEY, CDR2 SVGAGI. DNA of the CDR3: TGTGCCAGCAGTGGCAGACGCCAGCATTTT. As protein: CASSGRRQHF.

V usage is TRBV29-1 and J usage is TRBJ2-3; 8 bases are shared with TRBD2. The CDR3 spans 17 residues. The germline CDR1 and CDR2 sequences are SQVTM and ANQGSEA. V was clipped by 0 bases and J by 6 bases; unmatched bases: 14. For the CDR3, the DNA is TGCAGCGTTGAAGAACTGAGACTAGCGCTCGGAGGGGATACGCAGTATTTT. It is translated as CSVEELRLALGGDTQYF.

The CDR3 bases are TGTGCCAGCAGCAGGGACAGGGGGCGCCCGGGGGAGCTGTTTTTT. The encoded protein is CASSRDRGRPGELFF. V usage is TRBV5-6 and J usage is TRBJ2-2; TRBD1 matches at 12 bases. Germline-derived CDR1 and CDR2 are SGHDT and YYEEEE. This CDR3 has 15 amino acids. Losses at the gene ends were 4 bases for V and 8 bases for J; bases not matched to a gene: 6.

This chain links TRBV7-2 with TRBJ1-5; no reliable D call. The V end lost 1 base, the J end lost 6 bases, and 4 bases lay between the germline ends. The CDR3 is 12 residues long. Germline loops: CDR1 SGHTA, CDR2 FQGNSA. CDR3 residues: CASSLGVQPQHF. The CDR3 coding sequence is TGTGCCAGCAGCTTAGGGGTTCAGCCCCAGCATTTT.

J is TRBJ1-6 and V is TRBV30; TRBD1 is a possible D gene (5 bases). This CDR3 spans 14 amino acids. Trimming pared 0 bases from V and 7 bases from J, leaving 10 bases between. Germline CDR1 and CDR2: GTSNPN and SVGIG (reference sequence). The CDR3 region has the DNA TGTGCCTGGAGTGTAGGGACGCGGAATTCACCCCTCCACTTT. It yields the protein CAWSVGTRNSPLHF. Combining the CDR3 with reference TRBV30 and TRBJ1-6 gives the whole variable domain SQTIHQWPATLVQPVGSPLSLECTVEGTSNPNLYWYRQAAGRGLQLLFYSVGIGQISSEVPQNLSASRPQDRQFILSSKKLLLSDSGFYLCAWSVGTRNSPLHFGNGTRLTVT.

The V and J genes are TRBV5-6 and TRBJ2-5; 12 positions match TRBD2. V trimming: 4 bases; J trimming: 4 bases; junction bases outside the gene matches: 8. Germline V gene sequence: CDR1 SGHDT, CDR2 YYEEEE. CDR3 length: 16 residues. As DNA, the CDR3 is TGTGCCAGCAGCGACCTACTAGCGGGAGGTGTAGAGACCCAGTACTTC. Amino acids: CASSDLLAGGVETQYF. The full variable domain, rest sourced from reference TRBV5-6 and TRBJ2-5, is DAGVTQSPTHLIKTRGQQVTLRCSPKSGHDTVSWYQQALGQGPQFIFQYYEEEERQRGNFPDRFSGHQFPNYSSELNVNALLLGDSALYLCASSDLLAGGVETQYFGPGTRLLVL.

The chain links TRBV19 to TRBJ2-2; 11 bases map to TRBD2. After removal of 3 bases from V and 4 bases from J, the junction contained 7 bases not matched to a gene. The CDR3 is 17 residues long. Germline CDR1 LNHDA, CDR2 SQIVND (reference sequence). The chain's CDR3 is CASSMPSGRSGTGELFF. CDR3 DNA: TGTGCCAGTAGTATGCCTAGCGGGAGGTCGGGCACCGGGGAGCTGTTTTTT.

V gene TRBV5-1 combines with J gene TRBJ2-7, with D perhaps being TRBD1 or TRBD2 (6 bases each). Germline-derived CDR1 and CDR2 are SGHRS and YFSETQ. V gave up 0 bases and J gave up 9 bases, with 16 bases separating them. The CDR3 length is 14 residues. CDR3 coding DNA: TGCGCCAGCAGCTTGGAAGGTGGGGGGCGCGTGCAGTACTTC. Its protein product is CASSLEGGGRVQYF.